This T cell receptor (beta chain) was sequenced in a study of blood T cell repertoires in COVID-19. Study information: From the United States, Italy and Spain came samples of acute and convalescent COVID-19. In each case, the material was cDNA or gDNA derived from T cells, B-cell-depleted T cells, or PBMCs.

V gave up 0 bases and J gave up 4 bases, with 11 bases separating them. This CDR3 has 15 residues. CDR1 is SGHRS, CDR2 YFSETQ, per germline. Under the authors' procedure: Reference gene primer amplification yielded estimated nucleated cell counts. Sequenced by immunoSEQ multiplex PCR; TCRdb stores in-frame clones only, minus some. V and J calls and clone size come straight from that table; D and trimming were deduced from the DNA. The table has about 260,000 clones, approximately 80% seen once. On this clone itself: The same CDR3 can be traced to other DNA sequences in this sample.

The sample taken for sequencing was peripheral blood. The source of this sequence is a human donor in a cohort sampled during active COVID-19. The chain is built from TRBV5-1 and TRBJ2-1; possible D gene TRBD2, 5 bases. CDR3 bases: TGCGCCAGCAGCTTGGGTGGGGAGCGATACAATGAGCAGTTCTTC. It specifies CASSLGGERYNEQFF.